This T cell receptor (beta chain) is from a study of cytomegalovirus exposure and HLA in healthy donors. Study information: A data release that came early held tens of millions of unique TCRs from HLA-typed donors. Whole-study results and caveats: It was approximately 150 TCR beta chains that were listed as cytomegalovirus-associated. CMV serostatus alone was available as immune exposure information.

Regarding this clone: Its antigen is not known.

The CDR3 is made up of 16 amino acids. Looked up from germline, CDR1 is ENHRY and CDR2 is SYGVKD. V dropped 0 bases and J dropped 0; count of bases not matched to a gene: 3. PCR was performed using 60 Vbeta and 13 Jbeta primers. Libraries were prepared by immunoSEQ multiplex PCR; TCRdb keeps only in-frame clonotypes and omits some of them. The table has about 140,000 clones, approximately 80% seen once. The J gene is TRBJ2-7, the V gene TRBV10-3; 9 bases are shared with TRBD2. Sequenced material: PBMCs. The source is a man between 35 and 55 years old in good health and CMV-seronegative. The CDR3 loop is CAISESAGGSSYEQYF. In nucleotides, the CDR3 is TGTGCCATCAGTGAGTCGGCGGGGGGGAGCTCCTACGAGCAGTACTTC.